This T cell receptor (beta chain) derives from a study of OX40 agonist ivuxolimab in advanced cancers. Germline V gene sequence: CDR1 SGHDN, CDR2 FVKESK. Deletions cut 1 base from V and 12 bases from J, with 18 bases between. CDR3 length equals 14 residues. Repertoires were generated with immunoSEQ multiplex PCR, while TCRdb's copy carries only in-frame clones and drops some. The sample has about 46,000 clones; 82% are singletons. The chain joins TRBV14 to TRBJ1-1, with D perhaps matching TRBD1 (5 bases). The sequencing here drew on CD4+ or CD8+ T cells sorted from blood, taken in a trial of the OX40 agonist ivuxolimab. The source is an adult with an advanced solid tumor such as melanoma, head and neck, liver or kidney cancer. Here the CDR3 reads CASSQVSTASRSFF. Here the CDR3 DNA reads TGTGCCAGCAGCCAAGTTTCGACAGCGTCACGTTCTTTCTTT.